Listed below are T cell receptor beta chains from one sample, sequenced in a study of blood T cells in healthy people across ages. Each CDR3 protein gets one entry after TCRdb re-called the 5' RACE reads with MiXCR. The sample shows over a million distinct CDR3 sequences, 42% of them seen only once. The sample taken for sequencing was blood. All receptors derive from a woman in her late teens or twenties in good health. Each CDR3 is given with its conserved first and last residue. D genes are given only for firm matches. Where a row states a size, it is once, few, many or the class of an expanded clone; other rows omit it.

cdr3_aa: CSASRAFPGDPQHF
cdr3_nt: TGCAGTGCTAGCCGAGCCTTCCCAGGGGATCCCCAGCATTTT
j_call: TRBJ1-5
clone_size: few
d_call: .
v_call: TRBV20-1

cdr3_aa: CASSLLEGTYEQYF
cdr3_nt: TGTGCCAGCAGCTTATTAGAGGGAACCTACGAGCAGTACTTC
j_call: TRBJ2-7
clone_size: .
d_call: .
v_call: TRBV7-2

cdr3_aa: CASNLDFPSTETQYF
cdr3_nt: TGTGCCAGCAACCTGGACTTTCCTAGCACAGAGACGCAGTATTTT
j_call: TRBJ2-3
clone_size: .
d_call: .
v_call: TRBV2

cdr3_aa: CASSALPSTDTQYF
cdr3_nt: TGTGCCAGCAGTGCACTACCAAGCACAGATACGCAGTATTTT
j_call: TRBJ2-3
clone_size: few
d_call: .
v_call: TRBV6-4

cdr3_aa: CASSKTPEGQPQHF
cdr3_nt: TGTGCCAGCAGTAAGACCCCGGAGGGGCAGCCCCAGCATTTT
j_call: TRBJ1-5
clone_size: .
d_call: .
v_call: TRBV27

cdr3_aa: CSVAQAYEQYF
cdr3_nt: TGCAGCGTTGCACAGGCCTACGAGCAGTACTTC
j_call: TRBJ2-7
clone_size: many
d_call: .
v_call: TRBV29-1

cdr3_aa: CASSYYGSHGYTF
cdr3_nt: TGTGCCAGCAGTTACTACGGCAGCCATGGCTACACCTTC
j_call: TRBJ1-2
clone_size: .
d_call: .
v_call: TRBV6-6

cdr3_aa: CTIQRRGGADTQYF
cdr3_nt: TGCACCATACAACGTAGGGGAGGCGCAGATACGCAGTATTTT
j_call: TRBJ2-3
clone_size: many
d_call: .
v_call: TRBV29-1

cdr3_aa: CSAGRLALYNEQFF
cdr3_nt: TGCAGTGCTGGTCGACTAGCGCTTTACAATGAACAGTTCTTC
j_call: TRBJ2-1
clone_size: .
d_call: TRBD2
v_call: TRBV20-1

cdr3_aa: CASSPLAGGRHNEQFF
cdr3_nt: TGTGCCAGCAGTCCACTAGCGGGAGGCCGTCACAATGAGCAGTTCTTC
j_call: TRBJ2-1
clone_size: few
d_call: TRBD2
v_call: TRBV28

cdr3_aa: CASSPPGRGVNYGYTF
cdr3_nt: TGTGCCAGCAGCCCCCCGGGGAGGGGAGTTAACTATGGCTACACCTTC
j_call: TRBJ1-2
clone_size: .
d_call: .
v_call: TRBV7-8

cdr3_aa: CASSLTSGGREGETQYF
cdr3_nt: TGTGCCAGCAGTCTCACTAGCGGGGGCCGAGAGGGAGAGACCCAGTACTTC
j_call: TRBJ2-5
clone_size: few
d_call: TRBD2
v_call: TRBV12-3/TRBV12-4

cdr3_aa: CAVSESAPGTSGSTDTQYF
cdr3_nt: TGTGCCGTCAGTGAGAGTGCCCCTGGGACTAGCGGAAGCACAGATACGCAGTATTTT
j_call: TRBJ2-3
clone_size: once
d_call: TRBD2
v_call: TRBV10-3

cdr3_aa: CASSPDDLMNTEAFF
cdr3_nt: TGCGCCAGCAGCCCCGACGACCTCATGAACACTGAAGCTTTCTTT
j_call: TRBJ1-1
clone_size: .
d_call: .
v_call: TRBV4-3

cdr3_aa: CASSFNGQYHEQFF
cdr3_nt: TGTGCCAGCAGCTTTAATGGTCAGTACCATGAGCAGTTCTTC
j_call: TRBJ2-1
clone_size: .
d_call: .
v_call: TRBV11-2

cdr3_aa: CASSFGQSTEAFF
cdr3_nt: TGTGCCAGCAGCTTTGGACAGAGCACTGAAGCTTTCTTT
j_call: TRBJ1-1
clone_size: few
d_call: .
v_call: TRBV7-9

cdr3_aa: CASSEGGTAIYEQYF
cdr3_nt: TGTGCCAGCAGTGAAGGAGGGACGGCCATCTACGAGCAGTACTTC
j_call: TRBJ2-7
clone_size: .
d_call: .
v_call: TRBV6-1

cdr3_aa: CSARDMGTSGGAFTDTQYF
cdr3_nt: TGCAGTGCTAGAGATATGGGGACTAGCGGGGGGGCCTTCACAGATACGCAGTATTTT
j_call: TRBJ2-3
clone_size: .
d_call: TRBD2
v_call: TRBV20-1

cdr3_aa: CSVSTVNGNSGANVLTF
cdr3_nt: TGCAGCGTTAGCACAGTCAATGGGAACTCTGGGGCCAACGTCCTGACTTTC
j_call: TRBJ2-6
clone_size: .
d_call: .
v_call: TRBV29-1

cdr3_aa: CSVHWGRDTEAFF
cdr3_nt: TGCAGCGTCCACTGGGGTAGGGACACTGAAGCTTTCTTT
j_call: TRBJ1-1
clone_size: many
d_call: .
v_call: TRBV29-1

cdr3_aa: CASSLSSGAQTQYF
cdr3_nt: TGTGCCAGCAGTTTAAGCAGCGGGGCACAGACCCAGTACTTC
j_call: TRBJ2-5
clone_size: .
d_call: TRBD2
v_call: TRBV12-3/TRBV12-4

cdr3_aa: CASRQGHGELFF
cdr3_nt: TGTGCCAGCAGGCAAGGCCACGGGGAGCTGTTTTTT
j_call: TRBJ2-2
clone_size: few
d_call: .
v_call: TRBV12-3/TRBV12-4

cdr3_aa: CSARDQVLAGFQETQYF
cdr3_nt: TGCAGTGCTAGAGATCAGGTCCTAGCGGGATTTCAAGAGACCCAGTACTTC
j_call: TRBJ2-5
clone_size: few
d_call: TRBD2
v_call: TRBV20-1

cdr3_aa: CASSLGAGRMNEKLFF
cdr3_nt: TGTGCCAGCAGCTTAGGTGCGGGACGGATGAATGAAAAACTGTTTTTT
j_call: TRBJ1-4
clone_size: few
d_call: .
v_call: TRBV7-9

cdr3_aa: CASSPVKGPYGYTF
cdr3_nt: TGTGCCAGCAGCCCAGTGAAGGGTCCCTATGGCTACACCTTC
j_call: TRBJ1-2
clone_size: .
d_call: .
v_call: TRBV7-2

cdr3_aa: CASSERAQGYEQYF
cdr3_nt: TGTGCCAGCAGTGAACGAGCGCAGGGCTACGAGCAGTACTTC
j_call: TRBJ2-7
clone_size: few
d_call: .
v_call: TRBV25-1

cdr3_aa: CASSVGLAGGPNEQFF
cdr3_nt: TGTGCCAGCAGCGTAGGGCTAGCGGGAGGGCCTAATGAGCAGTTCTTC
j_call: TRBJ2-1
clone_size: .
d_call: TRBD2
v_call: TRBV9

cdr3_aa: CASSWGQGWRRQFF
cdr3_nt: TGTGCCAGCAGCTGGGGACAGGGATGGCGTCGACAGTTCTTC
j_call: TRBJ2-1
clone_size: .
d_call: TRBD1
v_call: TRBV5-6

cdr3_aa: CASSLVVVEKLFF
cdr3_nt: TGTGCCAGCAGCTTAGTTGTGGTAGAAAAACTGTTTTTT
j_call: TRBJ1-4
clone_size: few
d_call: .
v_call: TRBV7-2

cdr3_aa: CASESNYGYTF
cdr3_nt: TGTGCCAGCGAGTCTAACTATGGCTACACCTTC
j_call: TRBJ1-2
clone_size: few
d_call: .
v_call: TRBV7-9

cdr3_aa: CSAKGGQLNAEAFF
cdr3_nt: TGCAGTGCTAAAGGAGGACAACTGAACGCTGAAGCTTTCTTT
j_call: TRBJ1-1
clone_size: .
d_call: .
v_call: TRBV20-1

cdr3_aa: CSVVGRYNEQFF
cdr3_nt: TGCAGCGTTGTTGGCAGATACAATGAGCAGTTCTTC
j_call: TRBJ2-1
clone_size: few
d_call: .
v_call: TRBV29-1

cdr3_aa: CASSLRGGANTEAFF
cdr3_nt: TGTGCCAGCAGCCTCCGGGGAGGTGCTAACACTGAAGCTTTCTTT
j_call: TRBJ1-1
clone_size: .
d_call: .
v_call: TRBV7-2

cdr3_aa: CASSVSTGWNTEAFF
cdr3_nt: TGTGCCAGCAGCGTATCGACAGGGTGGAACACTGAAGCTTTCTTT
j_call: TRBJ1-1
clone_size: .
d_call: TRBD1
v_call: TRBV9

cdr3_aa: CSVEARDRGLEAFF
cdr3_nt: TGCAGCGTTGAAGCTAGGGACAGGGGGCTTGAAGCTTTCTTT
j_call: TRBJ1-1
clone_size: .
d_call: TRBD1
v_call: TRBV29-1

cdr3_aa: CASSDGDLGWLFF
cdr3_nt: TGCGCCAGCAGTGACGGGGATTTGGGGTGGCTGTTTTTT
j_call: TRBJ2-2
clone_size: .
d_call: .
v_call: TRBV5-1

cdr3_aa: CASNRTGVGGSNQPRHF
cdr3_nt: TGTGCCAGCAACCGGACAGGGGTTGGTGGGAGCAATCAGCCCCGGCATTTT
j_call: TRBJ1-5
clone_size: .
d_call: TRBD1
v_call: TRBV12-3/TRBV12-4

cdr3_aa: CSVEDDRGVEFF
cdr3_nt: TGCAGCGTTGAAGACGACCGGGGGGTTGAGTTCTTC
j_call: TRBJ2-1
clone_size: .
d_call: TRBD2
v_call: TRBV29-1

cdr3_aa: CAISEVKLGLAGDNEQFF
cdr3_nt: TGTGCCATCAGTGAAGTAAAGTTGGGACTAGCGGGAGACAATGAGCAGTTCTTC
j_call: TRBJ2-1
clone_size: .
d_call: TRBD2
v_call: TRBV10-3

cdr3_aa: CASSYGTRAYEQYF
cdr3_nt: TGTGCCAGCAGTTATGGGACTAGGGCCTACGAGCAGTACTTC
j_call: TRBJ2-7
clone_size: few
d_call: TRBD2
v_call: TRBV6-5

cdr3_aa: CASSVFGSNEQFF
cdr3_nt: TGTGCCAGCAGCGTTTTCGGGAGCAATGAGCAGTTCTTC
j_call: TRBJ2-1
clone_size: .
d_call: .
v_call: TRBV9

cdr3_aa: CASSQTRLESYEQYF
cdr3_nt: TGCGCCAGCAGCCAAACTCGTCTGGAGTCCTACGAGCAGTACTTC
j_call: TRBJ2-7
clone_size: many
d_call: .
v_call: TRBV4-1

cdr3_aa: CASSLSVRQPQHF
cdr3_nt: TGTGCCAGCAGTTTATCGGTCAGGCAGCCCCAGCATTTT
j_call: TRBJ1-5
clone_size: .
d_call: .
v_call: TRBV27

cdr3_aa: CASSQDSAGYLNEQFF
cdr3_nt: TGTGCCAGCAGCCAAGACTCGGCGGGCTACCTCAATGAGCAGTTCTTC
j_call: TRBJ2-1
clone_size: .
d_call: .
v_call: TRBV3-1

cdr3_aa: CASSRRFTSGGPTRNTGELFF
cdr3_nt: TGCGCCAGCAGCCGTCGGTTTACTAGCGGGGGGCCGACGAGGAACACCGGGGAGCTGTTTTTT
j_call: TRBJ2-2
clone_size: few
d_call: TRBD2
v_call: TRBV4-3

cdr3_aa: CSARPRRGLEKLFF
cdr3_nt: TGCAGTGCTAGACCGCGCAGGGGGCTGGAAAAACTGTTTTTT
j_call: TRBJ1-4
clone_size: .
d_call: TRBD1
v_call: TRBV20-1

cdr3_aa: CASSLPGMRETQYF
cdr3_nt: TGTGCCAGCAGCTTACCAGGGATGAGGGAGACCCAGTACTTC
j_call: TRBJ2-5
clone_size: .
d_call: .
v_call: TRBV28

cdr3_aa: CSARGLGPYNEQFF
cdr3_nt: TGCAGTGCTAGAGGTCTCGGACCCTACAATGAGCAGTTCTTC
j_call: TRBJ2-1
clone_size: few
d_call: .
v_call: TRBV20-1

cdr3_aa: CSARQGVNYGYTF
cdr3_nt: TGCAGTGCTCGACAGGGAGTTAACTATGGCTACACCTTC
j_call: TRBJ1-2
clone_size: few
d_call: TRBD1
v_call: TRBV20-1

cdr3_aa: CSATGTGSIEQYF
cdr3_nt: TGCAGTGCCACCGGGACAGGGTCTATCGAGCAGTACTTC
j_call: TRBJ2-7
clone_size: few
d_call: TRBD1
v_call: TRBV20-1

cdr3_aa: CSARHHERSPGQGWYEQFF
cdr3_nt: TGCAGTGCTAGGCACCACGAACGAAGCCCGGGACAGGGTTGGTATGAGCAGTTCTTC
j_call: TRBJ2-1
clone_size: once
d_call: TRBD1
v_call: TRBV20-1

cdr3_aa: CASSQMDALGEQYF
cdr3_nt: TGTGCCAGCAGCCAGATGGACGCCCTTGGAGAGCAGTACTTC
j_call: TRBJ2-7
clone_size: .
d_call: .
v_call: TRBV3-1

cdr3_aa: CSATEEQFYEQYF
cdr3_nt: TGCAGTGCAACCGAGGAGCAGTTCTACGAGCAGTACTTC
j_call: TRBJ2-7
clone_size: .
d_call: .
v_call: TRBV20-1

cdr3_aa: CASIPGGPAYNEQFF
cdr3_nt: TGTGCCAGCATCCCGGGAGGGCCTGCCTACAATGAGCAGTTCTTC
j_call: TRBJ2-1
clone_size: .
d_call: TRBD2
v_call: TRBV25-1

cdr3_aa: CSVEDSGSEAFF
cdr3_nt: TGCAGCGTTGAAGACAGCGGATCTGAAGCTTTCTTT
j_call: TRBJ1-1
clone_size: .
d_call: .
v_call: TRBV29-1

cdr3_aa: CSARGLAGVDTGELFF
cdr3_nt: TGCAGTGCTAGAGGGCTAGCGGGGGTAGACACCGGGGAGCTGTTTTTT
j_call: TRBJ2-2
clone_size: .
d_call: TRBD2
v_call: TRBV20-1

cdr3_aa: CASSLGTSGNNEQFF
cdr3_nt: TGTGCCAGCAGCCTTGGGACTAGCGGGAACAATGAGCAGTTCTTC
j_call: TRBJ2-1
clone_size: many
d_call: TRBD2
v_call: TRBV27

cdr3_aa: CASSLMGDRKDRYTF
cdr3_nt: TGTGCCAGCAGCTTAATGGGGGACAGGAAGGATCGTTACACCTTC
j_call: TRBJ1-2
clone_size: .
d_call: TRBD1
v_call: TRBV7-9

cdr3_aa: CGSGGAGDTQYF
cdr3_nt: TGTGGTAGCGGGGGGGCCGGAGATACGCAGTATTTT
j_call: TRBJ2-3
clone_size: few
d_call: TRBD2
v_call: TRBV7-2